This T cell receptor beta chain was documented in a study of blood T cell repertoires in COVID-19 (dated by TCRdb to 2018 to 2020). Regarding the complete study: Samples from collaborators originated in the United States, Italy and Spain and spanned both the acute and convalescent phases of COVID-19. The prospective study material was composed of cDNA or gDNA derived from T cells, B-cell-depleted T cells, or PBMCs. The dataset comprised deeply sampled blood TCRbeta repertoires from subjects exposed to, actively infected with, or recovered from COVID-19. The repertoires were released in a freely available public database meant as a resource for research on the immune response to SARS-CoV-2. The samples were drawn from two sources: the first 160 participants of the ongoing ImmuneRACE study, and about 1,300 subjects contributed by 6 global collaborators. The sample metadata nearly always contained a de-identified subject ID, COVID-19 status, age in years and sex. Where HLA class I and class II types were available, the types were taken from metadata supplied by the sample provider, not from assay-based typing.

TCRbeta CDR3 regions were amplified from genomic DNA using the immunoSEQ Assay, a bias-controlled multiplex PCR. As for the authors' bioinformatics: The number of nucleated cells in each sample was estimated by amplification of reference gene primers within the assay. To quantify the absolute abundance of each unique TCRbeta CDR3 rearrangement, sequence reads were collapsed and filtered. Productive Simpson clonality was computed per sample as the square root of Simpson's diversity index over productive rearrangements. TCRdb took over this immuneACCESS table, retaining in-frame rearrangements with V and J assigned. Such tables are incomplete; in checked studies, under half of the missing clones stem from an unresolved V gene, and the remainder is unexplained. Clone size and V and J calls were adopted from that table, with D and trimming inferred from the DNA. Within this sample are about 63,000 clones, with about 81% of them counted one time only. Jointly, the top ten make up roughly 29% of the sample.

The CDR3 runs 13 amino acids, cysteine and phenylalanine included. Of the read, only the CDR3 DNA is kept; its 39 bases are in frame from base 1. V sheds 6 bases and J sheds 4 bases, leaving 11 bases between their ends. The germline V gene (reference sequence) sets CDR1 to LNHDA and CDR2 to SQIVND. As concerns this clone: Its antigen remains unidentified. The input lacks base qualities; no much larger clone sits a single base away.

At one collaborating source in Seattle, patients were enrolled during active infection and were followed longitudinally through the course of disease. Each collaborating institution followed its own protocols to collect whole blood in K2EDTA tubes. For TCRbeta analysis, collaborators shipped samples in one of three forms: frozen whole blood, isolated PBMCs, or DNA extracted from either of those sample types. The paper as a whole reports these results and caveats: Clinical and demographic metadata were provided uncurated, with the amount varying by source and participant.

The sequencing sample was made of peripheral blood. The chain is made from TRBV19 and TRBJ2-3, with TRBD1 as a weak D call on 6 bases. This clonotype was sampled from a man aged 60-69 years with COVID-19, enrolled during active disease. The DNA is TGTGCCAGTAGGAAACAGGGCCCAGATACGCAGTATTTT. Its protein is CASRKQGPDTQYF.